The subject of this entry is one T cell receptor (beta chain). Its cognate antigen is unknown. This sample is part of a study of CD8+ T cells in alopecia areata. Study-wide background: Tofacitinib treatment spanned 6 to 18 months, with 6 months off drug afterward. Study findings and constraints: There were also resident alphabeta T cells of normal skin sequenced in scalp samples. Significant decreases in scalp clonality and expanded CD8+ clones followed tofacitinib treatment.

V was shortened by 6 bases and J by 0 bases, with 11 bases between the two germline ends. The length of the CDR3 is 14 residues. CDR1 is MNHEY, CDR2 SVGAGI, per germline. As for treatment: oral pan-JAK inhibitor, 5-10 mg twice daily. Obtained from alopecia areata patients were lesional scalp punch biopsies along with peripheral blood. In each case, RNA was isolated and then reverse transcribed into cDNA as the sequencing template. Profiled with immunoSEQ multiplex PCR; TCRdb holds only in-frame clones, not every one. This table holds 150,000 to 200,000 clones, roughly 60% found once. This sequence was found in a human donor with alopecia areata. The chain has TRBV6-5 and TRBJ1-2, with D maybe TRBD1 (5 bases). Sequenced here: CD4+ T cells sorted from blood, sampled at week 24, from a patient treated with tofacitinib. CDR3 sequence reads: CASSPKGTNYGYTF. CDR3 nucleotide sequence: TGTGCCAGCAGCCCTAAGGGGACTAACTATGGCTACACCTTC.